This paragraph covers one T cell receptor beta chain sequence. The antigen is unknown. This record comes from a study of shared clonotypes between healthy human individuals. Background on the study: Per donor, three plates held CD4 naive cells, three held CD4 memory, two held CD8 naive and one held CD8 memory. Points from the study as a whole: The genetic and exposure-history diversity represented was limited by few donors.

CD8 cells regarded as naive lacked CD45RO, were positively chosen for CCR7, and omitted terminally differentiated effector memory CD45RA+ cells. Deep-level running was used for the assay. Sorted-subset replicate PCRs used 200 ng DNA, approximately 27,000 T cell genomes. TCRdb's table, derived via immunoSEQ multiplex PCR, lists solely in-frame clones and lacks some. The table lists hundreds of thousands of clones, about 91% of them singletons, with 24% in the top ten. This CDR3 is built from 13 residues. With 9 bases removed from V and 2 bases from J, the gap between germline ends came to 13 bases. CDR1 MNHNY and CDR2 SVGAGI come from the germline V gene (reference sequence).

The chain combines TRBV6-6 with TRBJ2-5; D might be TRBD1 (6 bases). The source of this sequence is a man aged 25 to 40 in good health. The specimen sequenced was naive CD8+ T cells sorted from blood. The chain's CDR3 is CASRPRGQETQYF. CDR3 DNA sequence: TGTGCCAGTCGACCCAGGGGTCAAGAGACCCAGTACTTC.